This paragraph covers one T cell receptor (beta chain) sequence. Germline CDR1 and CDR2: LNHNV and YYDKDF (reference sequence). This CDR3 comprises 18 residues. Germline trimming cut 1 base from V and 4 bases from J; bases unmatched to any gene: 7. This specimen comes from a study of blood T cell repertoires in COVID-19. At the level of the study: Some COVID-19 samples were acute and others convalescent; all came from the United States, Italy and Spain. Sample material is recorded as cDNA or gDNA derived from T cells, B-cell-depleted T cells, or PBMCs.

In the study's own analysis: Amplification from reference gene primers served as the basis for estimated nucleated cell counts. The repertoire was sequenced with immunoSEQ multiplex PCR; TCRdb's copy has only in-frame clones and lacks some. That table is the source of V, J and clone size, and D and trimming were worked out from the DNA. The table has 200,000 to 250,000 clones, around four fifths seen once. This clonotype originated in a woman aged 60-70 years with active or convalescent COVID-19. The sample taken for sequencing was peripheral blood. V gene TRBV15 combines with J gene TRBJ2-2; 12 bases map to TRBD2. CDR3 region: CATSRAGTSGFLTGELFF. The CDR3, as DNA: TGTGCCACCAGCAGAGCCGGGACTAGCGGGTTCCTCACCGGGGAGCTGTTTTTT.